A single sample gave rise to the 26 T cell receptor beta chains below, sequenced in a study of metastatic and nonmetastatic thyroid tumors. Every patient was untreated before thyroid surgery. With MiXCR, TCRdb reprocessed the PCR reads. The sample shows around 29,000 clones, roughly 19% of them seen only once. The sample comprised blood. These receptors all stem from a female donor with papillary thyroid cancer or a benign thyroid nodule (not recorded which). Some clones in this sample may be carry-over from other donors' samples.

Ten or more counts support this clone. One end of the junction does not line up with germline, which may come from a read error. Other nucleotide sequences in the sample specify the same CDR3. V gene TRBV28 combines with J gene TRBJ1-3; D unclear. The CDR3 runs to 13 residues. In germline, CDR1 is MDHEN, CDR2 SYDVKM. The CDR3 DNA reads TGTGCCAGCAGATTGCAGTCTGGAAACACCACATATTTT. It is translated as CASRLQSGNTTYF.

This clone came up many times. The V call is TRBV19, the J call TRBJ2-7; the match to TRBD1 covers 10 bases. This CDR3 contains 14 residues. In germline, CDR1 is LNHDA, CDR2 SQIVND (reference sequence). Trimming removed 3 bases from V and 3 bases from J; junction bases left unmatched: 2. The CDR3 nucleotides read TGTGCCAGTAGTATTCGGACAGGGGGCTACGAGCAGTACTTC. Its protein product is CASSIRTGGYEQYF.

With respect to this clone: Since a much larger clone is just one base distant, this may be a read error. CDR3 in DNA: TGTGCCAGCAGCACGGGCGGGTTCTACGAGCAGTACTTC. Its translation: CASSTGGFYEQYF. The rearrangement uses TRBV11-2 and TRBJ2-7, with a tentative D call TRBD2 (5 bases). Germline V gene lookup returns CDR1 SGHAT and CDR2 FQNNGV. CDR3 length: 13 residues. V gave up 5 bases and J gave up 3 bases, with 11 bases separating them.

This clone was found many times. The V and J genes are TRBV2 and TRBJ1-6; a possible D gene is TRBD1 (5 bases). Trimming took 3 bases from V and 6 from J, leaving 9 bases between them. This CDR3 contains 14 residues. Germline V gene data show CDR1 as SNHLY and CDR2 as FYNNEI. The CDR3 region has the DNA TGTGCCAGCAGTGAGCGGGACGGTAATTCACCCCTCCACTTT. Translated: CASSERDGNSPLHF.

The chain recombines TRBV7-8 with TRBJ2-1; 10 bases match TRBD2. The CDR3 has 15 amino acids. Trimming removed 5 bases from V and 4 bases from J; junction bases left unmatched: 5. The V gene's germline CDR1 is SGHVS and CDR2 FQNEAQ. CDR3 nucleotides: TGTGCCAGCAGCGTTAGCGGGGGGACGTACAATGAGCAGTTCTTC. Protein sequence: CASSVSGGTYNEQFF.

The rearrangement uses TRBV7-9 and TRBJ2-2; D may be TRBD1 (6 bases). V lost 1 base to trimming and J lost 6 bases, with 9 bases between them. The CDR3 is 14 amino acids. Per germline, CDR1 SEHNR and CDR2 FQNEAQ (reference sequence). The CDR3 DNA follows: TGTGCCAGCAGCTTAGTAGGGGGTCCCGGGGAGCTGTTTTTT. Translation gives CASSLVGGPGELFF.

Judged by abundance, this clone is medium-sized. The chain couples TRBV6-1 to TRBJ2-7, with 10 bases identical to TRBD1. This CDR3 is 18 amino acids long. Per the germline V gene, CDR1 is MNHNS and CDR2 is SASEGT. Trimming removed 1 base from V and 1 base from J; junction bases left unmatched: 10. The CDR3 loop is CASSEGQGAGTRSYEQYF. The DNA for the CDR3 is TGTGCCAGCAGTGAAGGACAGGGGGCCGGGACTAGGTCCTACGAGCAGTACTTC.

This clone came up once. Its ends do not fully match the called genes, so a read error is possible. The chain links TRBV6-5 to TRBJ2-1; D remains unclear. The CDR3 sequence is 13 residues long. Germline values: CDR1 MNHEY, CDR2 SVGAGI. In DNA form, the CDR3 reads TGTGCCAGCAGTTACTCAGGGCGTGATGAGCAGGTCTGG. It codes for CASSYSGRDEQVW.

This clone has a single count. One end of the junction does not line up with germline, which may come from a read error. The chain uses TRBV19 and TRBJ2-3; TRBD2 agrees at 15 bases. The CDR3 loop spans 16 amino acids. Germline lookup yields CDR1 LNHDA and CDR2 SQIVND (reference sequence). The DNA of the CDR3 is TGTGCCAGTAGAGGACTAGCGGGGGGGCCTAGAGATAAGCAGTATTTT. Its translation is CASRGLAGGPRDKQYF.

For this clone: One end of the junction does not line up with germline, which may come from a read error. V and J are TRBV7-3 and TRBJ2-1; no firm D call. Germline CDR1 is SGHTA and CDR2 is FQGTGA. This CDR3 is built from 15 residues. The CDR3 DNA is TGTGCCAGTAGCTTAACTTCACAGATCTACAATGAGCAGTTCTTC. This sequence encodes CASSLTSQIYNEQFF.

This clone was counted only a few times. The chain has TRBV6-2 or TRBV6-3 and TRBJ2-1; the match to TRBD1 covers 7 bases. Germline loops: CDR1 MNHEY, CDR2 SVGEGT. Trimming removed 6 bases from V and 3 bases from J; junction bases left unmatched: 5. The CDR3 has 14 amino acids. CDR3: CASSRQGSYNEQFF. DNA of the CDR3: TGTGCCAGCAGCAGACAGGGAAGCTACAATGAGCAGTTCTTC.

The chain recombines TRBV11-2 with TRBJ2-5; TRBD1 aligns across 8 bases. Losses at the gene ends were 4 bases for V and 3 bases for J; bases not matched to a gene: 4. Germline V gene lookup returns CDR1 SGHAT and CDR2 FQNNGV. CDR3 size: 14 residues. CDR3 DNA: TGTGCCAGCAGCTCGGGACAGGTGGAAGAGACCCAGTACTTC. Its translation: CASSSGQVEETQYF.

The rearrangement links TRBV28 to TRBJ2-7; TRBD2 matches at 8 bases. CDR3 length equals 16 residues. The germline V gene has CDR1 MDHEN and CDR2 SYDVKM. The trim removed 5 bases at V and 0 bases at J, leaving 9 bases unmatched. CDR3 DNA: TGTGCCAGCAGTCCACCCGGGACTAGGGGCTCCTACGAGCAGTACTTC. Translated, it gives CASSPPGTRGSYEQYF.

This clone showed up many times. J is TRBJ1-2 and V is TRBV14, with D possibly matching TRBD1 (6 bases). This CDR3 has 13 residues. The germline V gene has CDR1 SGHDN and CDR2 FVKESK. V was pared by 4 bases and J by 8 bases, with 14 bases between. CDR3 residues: CASSPLTGIGYTF. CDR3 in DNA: TGTGCCAGCAGCCCCCTAACAGGGATCGGCTACACCTTC.

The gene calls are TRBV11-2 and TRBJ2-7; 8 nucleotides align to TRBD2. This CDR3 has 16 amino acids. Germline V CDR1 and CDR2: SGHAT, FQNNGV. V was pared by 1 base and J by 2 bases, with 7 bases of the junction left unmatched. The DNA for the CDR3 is TGTGCCAGCAGCTTAGTCCCGGGGGGGCGACCCTACGAGCAGTACTTC. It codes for CASSLVPGGRPYEQYF.

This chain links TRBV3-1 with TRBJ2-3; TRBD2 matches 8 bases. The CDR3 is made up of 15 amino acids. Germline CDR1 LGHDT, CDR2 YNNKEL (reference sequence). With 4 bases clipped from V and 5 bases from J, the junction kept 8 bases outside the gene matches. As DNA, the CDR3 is TGTGCCAGCAGCCCCCCGGGACTAGGTGGAGATACGCAGTATTTT. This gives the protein CASSPPGLGGDTQYF.

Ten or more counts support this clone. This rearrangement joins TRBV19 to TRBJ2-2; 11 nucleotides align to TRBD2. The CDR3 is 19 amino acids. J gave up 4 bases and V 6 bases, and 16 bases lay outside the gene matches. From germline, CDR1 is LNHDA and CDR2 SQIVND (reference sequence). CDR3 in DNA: TGTGCCAGTAGCCCTAGCGGGGGGACATATACGCGAGGCACCGGGGAGCTGTTTTTT. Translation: CASSPSGGTYTRGTGELFF.

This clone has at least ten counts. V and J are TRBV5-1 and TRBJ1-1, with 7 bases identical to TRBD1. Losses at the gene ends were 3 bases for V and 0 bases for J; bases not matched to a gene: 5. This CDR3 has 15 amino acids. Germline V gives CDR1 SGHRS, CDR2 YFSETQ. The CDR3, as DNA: TGCGCCAGCAGCTCAACGGGACAGCTGAACACTGAAGCTTTCTTT. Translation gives CASSSTGQLNTEAFF.

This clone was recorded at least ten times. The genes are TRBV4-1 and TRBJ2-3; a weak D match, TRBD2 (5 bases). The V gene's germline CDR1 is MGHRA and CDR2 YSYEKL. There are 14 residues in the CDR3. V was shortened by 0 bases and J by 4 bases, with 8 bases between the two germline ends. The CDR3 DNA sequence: TGCGCCAGCAGCCAAGATCAACTAGCAGATACGCAGTATTTT. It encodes CASSQDQLADTQYF.

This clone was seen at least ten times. The CDR3 coding sequence is TGTGCCAGCAGTTACCACCCCAGGGATAGCACTGAAGCTTTCTTT. Protein product: CASSYHPRDSTEAFF. The chain carries TRBV6-6 and TRBJ1-1; weak D call: TRBD1 (5 bases). CDR1 is MNHNY, CDR2 SVGAGI, per germline (reference sequence). The CDR3 covers 15 residues. Deletions cut 2 bases from V and 4 bases from J, with 14 bases between.

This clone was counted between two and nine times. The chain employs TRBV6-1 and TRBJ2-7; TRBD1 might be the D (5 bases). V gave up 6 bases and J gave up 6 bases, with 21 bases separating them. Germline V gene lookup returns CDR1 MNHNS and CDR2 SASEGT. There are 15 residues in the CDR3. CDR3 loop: CASSETADMALEQYF. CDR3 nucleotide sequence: TGTGCCAGCAGCGAGACAGCCGATATGGCCCTCGAGCAGTACTTC.

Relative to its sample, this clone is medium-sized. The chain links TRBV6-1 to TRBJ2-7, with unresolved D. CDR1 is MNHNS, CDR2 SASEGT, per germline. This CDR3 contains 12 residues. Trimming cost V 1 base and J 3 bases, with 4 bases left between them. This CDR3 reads CASSEVRYEQYF. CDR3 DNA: TGTGCCAGCAGTGAAGTACGCTACGAGCAGTACTTC.

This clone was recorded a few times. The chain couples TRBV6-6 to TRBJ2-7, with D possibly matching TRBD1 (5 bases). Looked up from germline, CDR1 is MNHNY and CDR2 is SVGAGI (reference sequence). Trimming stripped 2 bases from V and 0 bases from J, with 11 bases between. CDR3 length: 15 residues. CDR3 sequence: CASSYRDSPSYEQYF. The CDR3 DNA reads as TGTGCCAGCAGTTACCGAGACAGTCCCTCCTACGAGCAGTACTTC.

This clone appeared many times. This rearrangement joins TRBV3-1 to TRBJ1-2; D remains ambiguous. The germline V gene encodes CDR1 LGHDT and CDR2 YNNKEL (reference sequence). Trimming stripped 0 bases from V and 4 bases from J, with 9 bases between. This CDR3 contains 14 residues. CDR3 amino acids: CASSQDRGSYGYTF. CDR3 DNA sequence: TGTGCCAGCAGCCAAGATCGCGGATCCTATGGCTACACCTTC.

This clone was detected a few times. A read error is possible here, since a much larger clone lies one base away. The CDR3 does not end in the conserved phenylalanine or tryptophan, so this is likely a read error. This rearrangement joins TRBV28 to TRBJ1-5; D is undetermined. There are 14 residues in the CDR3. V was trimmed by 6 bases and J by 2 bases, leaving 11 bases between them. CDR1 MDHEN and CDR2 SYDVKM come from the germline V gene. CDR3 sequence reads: CASRSGFRNQPQHL. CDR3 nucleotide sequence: TGTGCCAGCAGAAGCGGGTTTCGCAATCAGCCCCAGCATCTT.

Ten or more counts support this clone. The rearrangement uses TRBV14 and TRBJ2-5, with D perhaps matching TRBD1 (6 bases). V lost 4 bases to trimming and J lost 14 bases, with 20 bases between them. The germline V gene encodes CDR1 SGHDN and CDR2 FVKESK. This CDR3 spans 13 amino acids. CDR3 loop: CASSRIRDTQEYF. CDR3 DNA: TGTGCCAGCAGCCGCATAAGGGACACCCAGGAATACTTC.